The present T cell receptor beta chain was sequenced within a study of cytomegalovirus exposure and HLA in healthy donors. For this clone: Its specificity is unknown.

The CDR3 runs to 13 residues. Trimming took off 7 bases at V and 5 bases at J, with 13 bases between the two ends. Germline CDR1 is MDHEN and CDR2 is SYDVKM. Use of 60 Vbeta and 13 Jbeta primers characterized the PCR. Authors' data handling: As a later analysis found, there were tens of millions of unique TCR beta chains, of which some 10 million were shared. Repertoires were generated with immunoSEQ multiplex PCR, while TCRdb's copy carries only in-frame clones and drops some. The DNA was the basis for D and trimming; V, J and clone size are from that table. The sample has over 95,000 clones; about 74% are singletons. Regarding the study as a whole: After further analysis at a later stage, around 17,000 TCR beta sequences were associated with HLA alleles at 0.05 false discovery rate.

This TCR was sampled from a female donor in good health and CMV-seronegative. The V gene is TRBV28, the J gene TRBJ2-3; perhaps TRBD1 as D (5 bases). Material: PBMCs. CDR3 region: CASKRRGQDTQYF. CDR3 nucleotides: TGTGCCAGCAAAAGACGAGGACAAGATACGCAGTATTTT.